This T cell receptor beta chain was recovered during a study of blood T cells in healthy people across ages. The germline gives CDR1 LGHNA, CDR2 YNFKEQ. V lost 0 bases, J lost 5 bases, and 15 bases lay in between. The length of the CDR3 is 16 residues. A second 7 to 11 cycle PCR used barcoded and J-beta primers. MiXCR was run by TCRdb on the 5' RACE reads, yielding one entry per CDR3 protein. The sample contains approximately 1,700,000 distinct CDR3 sequences, roughly 43% of which appear only once. The clonotype comes from a human donor in good health. The chain uses TRBV4-2 and TRBJ2-3; a possible D gene is TRBD1 (6 bases). The sequenced sample was blood. The CDR3 region has the DNA TGTGCCAGCAGCCAAGATGGGGGACATGTAAAAGATACGCAGTATTTT. This encodes CASSQDGGHVKDTQYF.